Sequencing of this TCR beta chain was carried out in a study of cytomegalovirus exposure and HLA in healthy donors. Method: immunoSEQ multiplex PCR; TCRdb's copy keeps in-frame clones and lacks some. This table has roughly 200,000 clones, approximately 86% appearing once. V shed 6 bases and J 2 bases; nucleotides not matched to a gene: 9. The CDR3 totals 16 residues. The V gene's germline CDR1 is SGHTA and CDR2 FQGNSA. The rearrangement joins TRBV7-2 to TRBJ2-7, with TRBD2 matching over 11 bases. Sequenced sample: PBMCs. The receptor comes from a man in his thirties or forties in good health and CMV-seropositive. Written as DNA, the CDR3 is TGTGCCAGCAGTTACAGACTAGCGGGAAAAACCTACGAGCAGTACTTC. Its translation: CASSYRLAGKTYEQYF.